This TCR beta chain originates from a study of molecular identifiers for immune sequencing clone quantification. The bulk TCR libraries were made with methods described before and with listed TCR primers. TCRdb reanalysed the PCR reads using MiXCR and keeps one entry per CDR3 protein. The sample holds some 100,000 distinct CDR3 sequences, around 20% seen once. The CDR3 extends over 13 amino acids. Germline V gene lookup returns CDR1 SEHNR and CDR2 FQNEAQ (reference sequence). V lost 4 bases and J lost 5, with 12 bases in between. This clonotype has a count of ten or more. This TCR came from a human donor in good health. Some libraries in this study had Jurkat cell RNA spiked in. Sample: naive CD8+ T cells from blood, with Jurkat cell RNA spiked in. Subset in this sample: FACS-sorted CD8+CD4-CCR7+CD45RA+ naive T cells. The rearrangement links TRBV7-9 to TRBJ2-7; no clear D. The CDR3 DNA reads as TGTGCCAGCAGCTCATACTTAGGGCACGAGCAGTACTTC. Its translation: CASSSYLGHEQYF.